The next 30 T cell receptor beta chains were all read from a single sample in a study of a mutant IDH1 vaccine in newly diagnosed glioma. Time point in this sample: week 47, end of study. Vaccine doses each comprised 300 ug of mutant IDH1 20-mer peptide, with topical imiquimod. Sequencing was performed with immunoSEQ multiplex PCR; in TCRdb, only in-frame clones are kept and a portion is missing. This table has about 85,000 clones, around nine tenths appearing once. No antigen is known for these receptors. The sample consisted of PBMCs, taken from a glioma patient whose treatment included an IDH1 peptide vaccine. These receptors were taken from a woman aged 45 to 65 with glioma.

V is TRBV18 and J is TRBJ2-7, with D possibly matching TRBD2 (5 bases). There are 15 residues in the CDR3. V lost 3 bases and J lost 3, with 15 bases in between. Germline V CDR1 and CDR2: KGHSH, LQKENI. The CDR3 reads CASSPEAPSLYEQYF. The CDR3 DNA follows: TGTGCCAGCTCACCGGAGGCTCCCAGCCTCTACGAGCAGTACTTC. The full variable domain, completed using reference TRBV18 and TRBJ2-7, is NAGVMQNPRHLVRRRGQEARLRCSPMKGHSHVYWYRQLPEEGLKFMVYLQKENIIDESGMPKERFSAEFPKEGPSILRIQQVVRGDSAAYFCASSPEAPSLYEQYFGPGTRLTVT.

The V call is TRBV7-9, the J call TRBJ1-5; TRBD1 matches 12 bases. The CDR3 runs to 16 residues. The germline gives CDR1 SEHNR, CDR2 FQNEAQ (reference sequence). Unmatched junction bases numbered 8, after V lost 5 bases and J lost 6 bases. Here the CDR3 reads CASSPSGQGAGQPQHF. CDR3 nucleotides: TGTGCCAGCAGCCCGTCGGGACAGGGGGCAGGTCAGCCCCAGCATTTT.

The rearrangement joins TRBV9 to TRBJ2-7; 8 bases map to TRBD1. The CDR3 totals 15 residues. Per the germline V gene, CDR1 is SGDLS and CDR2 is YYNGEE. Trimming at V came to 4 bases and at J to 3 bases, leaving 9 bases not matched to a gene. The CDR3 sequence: CASSPGAGGGYEQYF. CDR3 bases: TGTGCCAGCAGCCCTGGGGCAGGGGGCGGCTACGAGCAGTACTTC.

This CDR3 is CASSSTSLRTGELFF. CDR3 sequence (DNA): TGTGCCAGCAGTTCTACTAGCCTGCGCACCGGGGAGCTGTTTTTT. V is TRBV6-1 and J is TRBJ2-2; possible D gene TRBD2, 6 bases. Deletions cut 5 bases from V and 4 bases from J, with 14 bases between. The CDR3 is made up of 15 amino acids. Germline CDR1 MNHNS, CDR2 SASEGT.

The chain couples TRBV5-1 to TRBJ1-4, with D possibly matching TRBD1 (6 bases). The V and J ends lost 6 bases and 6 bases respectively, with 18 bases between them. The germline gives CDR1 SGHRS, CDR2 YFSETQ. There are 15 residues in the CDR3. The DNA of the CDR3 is TGCGCCAGCACACGCGACCGGGGGCGCGATGAAAAACTGTTTTTT. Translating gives CASTRDRGRDEKLFF.

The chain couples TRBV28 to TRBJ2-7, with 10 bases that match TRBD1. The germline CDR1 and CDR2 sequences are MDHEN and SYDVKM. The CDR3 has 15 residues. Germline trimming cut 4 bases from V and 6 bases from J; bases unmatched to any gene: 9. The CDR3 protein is CASSSPGQGSSEQYF. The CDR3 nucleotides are TGTGCCAGCAGTTCCCCGGGACAGGGGTCTTCCGAGCAGTACTTC.

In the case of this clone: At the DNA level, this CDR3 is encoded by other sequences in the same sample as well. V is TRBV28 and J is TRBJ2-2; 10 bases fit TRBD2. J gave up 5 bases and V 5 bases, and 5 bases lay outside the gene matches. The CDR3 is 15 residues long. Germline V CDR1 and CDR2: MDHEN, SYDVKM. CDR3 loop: CASSPLAGGTGELFF. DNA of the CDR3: TGTGCCAGCAGTCCCTTAGCGGGGGGAACCGGGGAGCTGTTTTTT.

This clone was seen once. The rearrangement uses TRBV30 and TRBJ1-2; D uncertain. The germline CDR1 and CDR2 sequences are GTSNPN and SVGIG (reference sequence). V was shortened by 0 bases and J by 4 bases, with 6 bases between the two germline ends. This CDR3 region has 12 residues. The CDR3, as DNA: TGTGCCTGGAGTGTAGATCCCTATGGCTACACCTTC. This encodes CAWSVDPYGYTF.

The CDR3 sequence is CAWSVQGGVNEQFF. Written as DNA, the CDR3 is TGTGCCTGGAGTGTTCAAGGGGGAGTCAATGAGCAGTTCTTC. V usage is TRBV30 and J usage is TRBJ2-1, with D possibly being TRBD1 (6 bases). From germline, CDR1 is GTSNPN and CDR2 SVGIG (reference sequence). The CDR3 runs to 14 residues. With 0 bases removed from V and 6 bases from J, the gap between germline ends came to 12 bases.

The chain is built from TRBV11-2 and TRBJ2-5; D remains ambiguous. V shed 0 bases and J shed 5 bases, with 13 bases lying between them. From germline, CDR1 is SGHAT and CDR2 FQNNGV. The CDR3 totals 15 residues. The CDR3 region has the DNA TGTGCCAGCAGCTTAGACTCCACCTTTTGGGAGACCCAGTACTTC. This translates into CASSLDSTFWETQYF.

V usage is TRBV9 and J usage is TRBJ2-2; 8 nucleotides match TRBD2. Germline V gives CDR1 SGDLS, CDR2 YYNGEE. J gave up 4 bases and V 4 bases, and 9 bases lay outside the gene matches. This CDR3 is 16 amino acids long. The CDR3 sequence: CASSTSTSVLTGELFF. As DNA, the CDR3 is TGTGCCAGCAGCACATCGACTAGCGTCCTCACCGGGGAGCTGTTTTTT. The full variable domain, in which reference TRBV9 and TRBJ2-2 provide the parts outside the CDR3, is DSGVTQTPKHLITATGQRVTLRCSPRSGDLSVYWYQQSLDQGLQFLIQYYNGEERAKGNILERFSAQQFPDLHSELNLSSLELGDSALYFCASSTSTSVLTGELFFGEGSRLTVL.

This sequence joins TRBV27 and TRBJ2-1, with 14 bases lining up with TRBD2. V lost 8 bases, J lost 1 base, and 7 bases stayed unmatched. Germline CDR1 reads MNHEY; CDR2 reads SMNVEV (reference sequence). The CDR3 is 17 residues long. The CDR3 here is CASAGLAGVGSYNEQFF. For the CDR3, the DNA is TGTGCCAGCGCGGGACTAGCGGGAGTGGGTTCCTACAATGAGCAGTTCTTC.

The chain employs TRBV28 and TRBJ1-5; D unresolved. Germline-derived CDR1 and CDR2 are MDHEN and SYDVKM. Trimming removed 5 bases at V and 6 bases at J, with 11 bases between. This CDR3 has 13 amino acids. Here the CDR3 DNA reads TGTGCCAGCAGTCGGGGAGCCGGTCAGCCCCAGCATTTT. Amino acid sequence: CASSRGAGQPQHF.

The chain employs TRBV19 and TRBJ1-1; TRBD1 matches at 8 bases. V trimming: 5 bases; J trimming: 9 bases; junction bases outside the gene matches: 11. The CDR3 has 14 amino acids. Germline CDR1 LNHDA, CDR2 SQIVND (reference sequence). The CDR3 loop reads CASSLIRDRRQAFF. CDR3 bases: TGTGCCAGTAGTTTAATCCGGGACAGGAGACAAGCTTTCTTT.

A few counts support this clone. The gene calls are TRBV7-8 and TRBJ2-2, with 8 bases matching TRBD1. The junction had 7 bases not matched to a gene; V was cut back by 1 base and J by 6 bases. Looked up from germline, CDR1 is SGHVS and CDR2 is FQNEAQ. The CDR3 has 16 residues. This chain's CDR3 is CASSLGQGSGAGELFF. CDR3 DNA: TGTGCCAGCAGCTTAGGACAGGGGTCTGGGGCCGGGGAGCTGTTTTTT.

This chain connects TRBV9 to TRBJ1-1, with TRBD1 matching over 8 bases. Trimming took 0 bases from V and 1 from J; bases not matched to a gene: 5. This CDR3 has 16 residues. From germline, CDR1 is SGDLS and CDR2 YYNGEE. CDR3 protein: CASSVEGQGANTEAFF. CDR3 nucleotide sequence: TGTGCCAGCAGCGTAGAAGGGCAGGGGGCGAACACTGAAGCTTTCTTT.

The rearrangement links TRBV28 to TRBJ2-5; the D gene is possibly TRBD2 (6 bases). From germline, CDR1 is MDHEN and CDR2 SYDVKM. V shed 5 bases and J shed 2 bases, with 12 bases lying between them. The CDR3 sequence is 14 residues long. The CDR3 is CASSPGGKQETQYF. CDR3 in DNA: TGTGCCAGCAGTCCTGGGGGGAAGCAAGAGACCCAGTACTTC.

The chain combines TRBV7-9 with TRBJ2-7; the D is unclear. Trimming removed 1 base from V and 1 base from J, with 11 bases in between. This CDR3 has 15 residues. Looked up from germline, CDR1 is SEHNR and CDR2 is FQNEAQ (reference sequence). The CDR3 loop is CASSLGELISYEQYF. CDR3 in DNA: TGTGCCAGCAGCTTAGGGGAACTAATTTCCTACGAGCAGTACTTC.

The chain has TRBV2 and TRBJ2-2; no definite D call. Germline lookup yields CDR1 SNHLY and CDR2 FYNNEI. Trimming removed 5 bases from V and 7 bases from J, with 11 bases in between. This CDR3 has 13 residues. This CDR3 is CASSPRESGELFF. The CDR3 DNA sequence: TGTGCCAGCAGTCCTAGGGAAAGCGGGGAGCTGTTTTTT.

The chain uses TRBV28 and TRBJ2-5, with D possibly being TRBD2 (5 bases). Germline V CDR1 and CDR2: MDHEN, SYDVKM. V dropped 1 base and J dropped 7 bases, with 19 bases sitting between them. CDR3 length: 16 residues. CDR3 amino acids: CASSLSWRALGGTQYF. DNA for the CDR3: TGTGCCAGCAGTTTATCATGGCGGGCTCTGGGTGGGACCCAGTACTTC.

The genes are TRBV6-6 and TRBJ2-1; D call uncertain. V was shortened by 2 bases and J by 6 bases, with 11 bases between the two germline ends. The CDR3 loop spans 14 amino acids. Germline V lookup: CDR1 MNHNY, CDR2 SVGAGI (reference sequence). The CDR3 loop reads CASSYSKSSNEQFF. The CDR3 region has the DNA TGTGCCAGCAGTTACAGCAAGTCTTCCAATGAGCAGTTCTTC.

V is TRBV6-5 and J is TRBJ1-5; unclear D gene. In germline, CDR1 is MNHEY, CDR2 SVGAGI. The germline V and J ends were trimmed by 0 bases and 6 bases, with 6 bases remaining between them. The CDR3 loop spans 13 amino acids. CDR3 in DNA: TGTGCCAGCAGTTACTCGATAGGTCAGCCCCAGCATTTT. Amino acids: CASSYSIGQPQHF.

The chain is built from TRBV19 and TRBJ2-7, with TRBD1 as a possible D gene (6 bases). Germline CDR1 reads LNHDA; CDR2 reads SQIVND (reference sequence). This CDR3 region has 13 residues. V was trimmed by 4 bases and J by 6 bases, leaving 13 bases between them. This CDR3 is CASSTSTGREQYF. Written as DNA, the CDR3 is TGTGCCAGTAGTACCTCTACAGGGCGCGAGCAGTACTTC.

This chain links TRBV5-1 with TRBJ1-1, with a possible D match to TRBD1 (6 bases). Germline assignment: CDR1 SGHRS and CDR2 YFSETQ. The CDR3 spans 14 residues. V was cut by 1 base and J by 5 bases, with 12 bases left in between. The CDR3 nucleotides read TGCGCCAGCAGCTTGCGCAGGGGAGAGACTGAAGCTTTCTTT. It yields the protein CASSLRRGETEAFF.

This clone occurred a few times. The CDR3: CASSLDRGPTEAFF. The CDR3 region has the DNA TGTGCCAGCAGTTTAGACAGGGGGCCAACTGAAGCTTTCTTT. This sequence joins TRBV28 and TRBJ1-1; 10 bases line up with TRBD1. This CDR3 is built from 14 residues. Per the germline V gene, CDR1 is MDHEN and CDR2 is SYDVKM. With V trimmed by 2 bases and J by 5 bases, 2 bases remained unmatched.

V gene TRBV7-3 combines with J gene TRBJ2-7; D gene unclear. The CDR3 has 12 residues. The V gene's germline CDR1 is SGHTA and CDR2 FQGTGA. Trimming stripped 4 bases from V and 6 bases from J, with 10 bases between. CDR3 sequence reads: CASSSNAAEQYF. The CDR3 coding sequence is TGTGCCAGCAGCTCCAACGCCGCCGAGCAGTACTTC.

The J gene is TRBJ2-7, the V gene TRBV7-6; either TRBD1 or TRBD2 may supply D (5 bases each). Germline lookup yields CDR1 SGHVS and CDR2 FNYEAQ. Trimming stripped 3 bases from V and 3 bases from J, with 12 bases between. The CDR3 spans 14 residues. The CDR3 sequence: CASSLSRGVYEQYF. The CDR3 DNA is TGTGCCAGCAGCTTGTCTCGGGGCGTCTACGAGCAGTACTTC.

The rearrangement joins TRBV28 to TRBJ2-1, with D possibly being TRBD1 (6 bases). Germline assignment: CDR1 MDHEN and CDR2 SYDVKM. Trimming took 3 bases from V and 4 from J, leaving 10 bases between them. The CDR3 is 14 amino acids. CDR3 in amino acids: CASSLGTPYNEQFF. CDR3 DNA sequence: TGTGCCAGCAGTTTGGGGACACCATACAATGAGCAGTTCTTC.

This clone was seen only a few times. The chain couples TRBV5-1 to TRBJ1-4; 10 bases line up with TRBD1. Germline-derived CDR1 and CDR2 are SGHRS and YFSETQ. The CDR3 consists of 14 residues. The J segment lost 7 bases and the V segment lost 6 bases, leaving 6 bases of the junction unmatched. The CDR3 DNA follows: TGCGCCAGCACCGCCGGGACAGGGGTTGAAAAACTGTTTTTT. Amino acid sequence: CASTAGTGVEKLFF. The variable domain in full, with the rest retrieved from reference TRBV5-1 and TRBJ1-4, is KAGVTQTPRYLIKTRGQQVTLSCSPISGHRSVSWYQQTPGQGLQFLFEYFSETQRNKGNFPGRFSGRQFSNSRSEMNVSTLELGDSALYLCASTAGTGVEKLFFGSGTQLSVL.

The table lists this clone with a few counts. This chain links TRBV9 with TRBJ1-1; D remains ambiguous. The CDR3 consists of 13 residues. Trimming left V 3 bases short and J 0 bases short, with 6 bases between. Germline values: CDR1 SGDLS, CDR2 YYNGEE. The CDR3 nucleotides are TGTGCCAGCAGCGGGAGGGTGAACACTGAAGCTTTCTTT. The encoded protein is CASSGRVNTEAFF.